A selection of T cell receptor beta chains follows, all from one sample in a study of T cell responses to AZD1222 COVID-19 vaccine. Only in-frame clones appear in the TCRdb table, and some are missing; sequencing was by immunoSEQ multiplex PCR. The sample includes over 100,000 clones, approximately 90% of them seen just once. Source: peripheral blood, taken on day 0 of AZD1222 vaccination. Receptors were obtained from an adult in good health. CDR3s include the opening cysteine and the closing phenylalanine or tryptophan. A D gene is named only where the DNA matches it firmly.

TRBJ2-7 | TRBV6-4 | - | CASLHRVSEQYF | TGTGCCAGTCTTCACCGGGTCAGCGAGCAGTACTTC
TRBJ1-5 | TRBV6-6 | TRBD1 | CASSPDRGANQPQHF | TGTGCCAGCAGTCCGGACAGGGGAGCCAATCAGCCCCAGCATTTT
TRBJ2-3 | TRBV19 | TRBD1 | CASRDRGFKDTQYF | TGTGCCAGCAGAGACAGGGGATTCAAAGATACGCAGTATTTT
TRBJ1-1 | TRBV12-3/TRBV12-4 | - | CASRDRNTEAFF | TGTGCCAGCAGAGACAGGAACACTGAAGCTTTCTTT
TRBJ1-5 | TRBV6-1 | - | CASSDIGGGNQPQHF | TGTGCCAGCAGTGATATAGGGGGAGGGAATCAGCCCCAGCATTTT
TRBJ2-5 | TRBV6-5 | TRBD1 | CASSPWDSLQYF | TGTGCCAGCAGTCCTTGGGACAGCCTCCAGTACTTC
TRBJ2-3 | TRBV19 | TRBD2 | CASSRGAGGNFKDTQYF | TGTGCCAGTAGTAGAGGGGCGGGGGGTAACTTTAAAGATACGCAGTATTTT
TRBJ1-1 | TRBV6-5 | - | CASRRTNTEAFF | TGTGCCAGCAGACGGACGAACACTGAAGCTTTCTTT
TRBJ1-1 | TRBV9 | - | CASSALGRETEAFF | TGTGCCAGCAGCGCCTTGGGACGGGAGACTGAAGCTTTCTTT
TRBJ2-6 | TRBV6-5 | - | CASSQTGSGANVLTF | TGTGCCAGCAGCCAAACAGGGTCTGGGGCCAACGTCCTGACTTTC
TRBJ1-5 | TRBV7-8 | - | CASSLMTSRSNQPQHF | TGCGCCAGCAGCTTAATGACATCTCGGAGCAATCAGCCCCAGCATTTT
TRBJ1-2 | TRBV5-1 | - | CASSLQQQGSGYTF | TGCGCCAGCAGCTTACAACAGCAGGGCTCTGGCTACACCTTC
TRBJ2-2 | TRBV5-1 | - | CASSLGQVATNTGELFF | TGCGCCAGCAGCTTGGGACAGGTGGCCACGAACACCGGGGAGCTGTTTTTT
TRBJ1-2 | TRBV12-3/TRBV12-4 | - | CASSFNELGYTF | TGTGCCAGCAGTTTTAACGAACTCGGCTACACCTTC
TRBJ2-7 | TRBV7-8 | - | CASSLLRQPYEQYF | TGTGCCAGCAGCTTACTGCGTCAGCCCTACGAGCAGTACTTC
TRBJ1-2 | TRBV4-3 | TRBD1 | CASSPGTGPPVDGYTF | TGCGCCAGCAGCCCCGGGACAGGGCCACCCGTTGATGGCTACACCTTC